This is a list of T cell receptor beta chains from one sample in a study of CD8 T cells in Susac syndrome. Each CDR3 protein gets one entry after TCRdb re-called the immunoSEQ multiplex PCR reads with MiXCR. The table lists about 250,000 distinct CDR3 sequences, just under 95% of them singletons. Sequenced: CD4+ T cells from PBMCs. The receptors originated from a human donor with multiple sclerosis. CDR3s include the opening cysteine and the closing phenylalanine or tryptophan. Each record gives: clone size, J gene, D gene, V gene, CDR3 DNA, CDR3 protein. D genes are given only for firm matches. Size values are once, few and many counts, or a class for expanded clones, and some rows have none.

NA TRBJ1-1 NA TRBV9 TGTGCCAGCAGCGGGGGGGCAGGGCGGACTGAAGCTTTCTTT CASSGGAGRTEAFF
NA TRBJ1-3 NA TRBV20-1 TGCAGTGCTAGATCGTCTTTGGGGCAGACCCATTCAAACACCATATATTTT CSARSSLGQTHSNTIYF
NA TRBJ2-1 NA TRBV6-4 TGTGCCAGCAGTGACTCGTGGCAGGGTAGTGAGCAGTTCTTC CASSDSWQGSEQFF
NA TRBJ1-1 NA TRBV9 TGTGCCAGCAGCCCTAGACCAGACACTGAAGCTTTCTTT CASSPRPDTEAFF
NA TRBJ2-5 NA TRBV4-1 TGCGCCAGCAGCCAATTTTGGCGGCAAGAGACCCAGTACTTC CASSQFWRQETQYF
NA TRBJ1-3 NA TRBV10-1 TGCGCCAGCAGTGAGGGAACTGGAAACACCATATATTTT CASSEGTGNTIYF
NA TRBJ2-5 NA TRBV15 TGTGCCACCAGCAGAGATACAGGGTCGAAGACCCAGTACTTC CATSRDTGSKTQYF
NA TRBJ1-2 NA TRBV9 TGTGCCAGCAGCGTAGGAGCGAACTCTAACTATGGCTACACCTTC CASSVGANSNYGYTF
NA TRBJ2-6 NA TRBV6-5 TGTGCCAGCAGTTACTCTCGGAGGACTGGGGCCAACGTCCTGACTTTC CASSYSRRTGANVLTF
NA TRBJ1-2 NA TRBV24-1 TGTGCCACCAGTTCCGGCAGGCCGCCTTATGGCTACACCTTC CATSSGRPPYGYTF
once TRBJ2-2 NA TRBV9 TGTGCCAGCAGCGTAGGCGGGGACTCGAACACCGGGGAGCTGTTTTTT CASSVGGDSNTGELFF
NA TRBJ2-2 TRBD2 TRBV6-5 TGTGCCAGCAGTTACTCAGGGAGCGGGAGAGGGACCGGGGAGCTGTTTTTT CASSYSGSGRGTGELFF
NA TRBJ1-5 NA TRBV12-5 TGTGCTAGTGGTTTGGTAACGGGGGAATTTATCAATCAGCCCCAGCATTTT CASGLVTGEFINQPQHF
NA TRBJ2-2 TRBD2 TRBV9 TGTGCCAGCAGCGTAGTGCCTAGCGGTAACACCGGGGAGCTGTTTTTT CASSVVPSGNTGELFF
NA TRBJ1-1 NA TRBV9 TGTGCCAGCAGCCCCCGGGGGGGGTCAGGGAACACTGAAGCTTTCTTT CASSPRGGSGNTEAFF
NA TRBJ2-7 NA TRBV29-1 TGCAGCGTCGGGTACAGGGCTGTAGTTGACGAGCAGTACTTC CSVGYRAVVDEQYF
NA TRBJ1-5 NA TRBV19 TGTGCCAGCGATTCCGCCGGGGGGCGGAATCAGCCCCAGCATTTT CASDSAGGRNQPQHF
NA TRBJ2-2 TRBD2 TRBV20-1 TGCAGTGCTAGCAGCATGGGAGGGCCGGGCACCGGGGAGCTGTTTTTT CSASSMGGPGTGELFF
NA TRBJ2-3 NA TRBV7-2 TGTGCCAGCAGCCCGGACAGACGAGATAGTCATACGCAGTATTTT CASSPDRRDSHTQYF
NA TRBJ2-2 TRBD1 TRBV10-3 TGTGCCATCAGCGGACAGGGGGGTGTCACCGGGGAGCTGTTTTTT CAISGQGGVTGELFF
NA TRBJ2-5 NA TRBV7-2 TGTGCCAGCAGCTTATGGGTAGCGGAGATGGAGACCCAGTACTTC CASSLWVAEMETQYF
NA TRBJ2-3 TRBD1 TRBV3-1 TGTGCCAGCGGGACAGGGGATAGCACAGATACGCAGTATTTT CASGTGDSTDTQYF
NA TRBJ2-3 TRBD1 TRBV5-1 TGCGCCAGCAGCCCGCGACAGGGTAGCACAGATACGCAGTATTTT CASSPRQGSTDTQYF
NA TRBJ2-7 NA TRBV6-5 TGTGCCAGCAGTTTTCGGACGCAGGGTGTAAGATCCTACGAGCAGTACTTC CASSFRTQGVRSYEQYF
NA TRBJ1-2 NA TRBV2 TGTGCCAGCAGGGCAGCGGCCTCTCGGTATGGCTACACCTTC CASRAAASRYGYTF
NA TRBJ2-1 TRBD2 TRBV10-3 TGTGCCATCAGTGATTCGGGAGGAAGCTACAATGAGCAGTTCTTC CAISDSGGSYNEQFF
NA TRBJ2-4 NA TRBV5-1 TGCGCCAGCAGCTTGGTAGGTGGTCCCAACATTCAGTACTTC CASSLVGGPNIQYF
NA TRBJ2-5 NA TRBV7-3 TGTGCCAGCAGCCCCCGGGGGCCGGGAGAGACCCAGTACTTC CASSPRGPGETQYF
NA TRBJ2-3 NA TRBV6-1 TGTGCCAGCATCTCCCGGCCCCTAGCGGACAGTCCCACAGATACGCAGTATTTT CASISRPLADSPTDTQYF
NA TRBJ1-5 NA TRBV10-3 TGTGCCGTCAGCGCTAGCAATCAGCCCCAGCATTTT CAVSASNQPQHF
NA TRBJ1-1 NA TRBV29-1 TGCAGCGTTGATGCAGGGACGAACACTGAAGCTTTCTTT CSVDAGTNTEAFF
NA TRBJ2-2 NA TRBV12-3/TRBV12-4 TGTGCCAGCAGTACCCCAAGGTATCGGATCGGCGGGGAGCTGTTTTTT CASSTPRYRIGGELFF
NA TRBJ2-6 NA TRBV2 TGTGCCAGCAGTGATCCCCCGGTTGGGGCCAACGTCCTGACTTTC CASSDPPVGANVLTF
NA TRBJ1-2 NA TRBV2 TGTGCCAGTCTCATTTTGTCGCGGGGGTTAAACTATGGCTACACCTTC CASLILSRGLNYGYTF
NA TRBJ1-1 TRBD1 TRBV12-3/TRBV12-4 TGTGCCAGCACCGGGACAGGGGGCACTGAAGCTTTCTTT CASTGTGGTEAFF
NA TRBJ2-3 NA TRBV5-1 TGCGCCAGAGGGGATACGCAGTATTTT CARGDTQYF